These T cell receptor beta chains were read from a single sample in a study of T-cell memory formation after mild COVID-19. TCRdb re-analysed the 5' RACE reads in MiXCR, keeping a single row per CDR3 protein. The sample comprises roughly 510,000 distinct CDR3 sequences, around 15% of which are singletons, and just over 8% rests with the top ten. The sequenced material came from PBMCs or a T cell subset sorted from them (not recorded which). Receptors originate from an adult woman who had mild COVID-19 (a few samples of this study predate the infection). Cell type and time point are not known. Each CDR3 is given with its conserved first and last residue. The D gene is left open where the match is weak. Only some rows state a clone size, as once, few, many or a class for expanded clones.

>once|TRBJ2-7|TRBV7-3|-
CASSIGTASSYEQYF
TGTGCCAGCAGCATCGGGACGGCATCGTCCTACGAGCAGTACTTC
>many|TRBJ2-1|TRBV5-6|TRBD2
CASSLRLAGADEQFF
TGTGCCAGCAGCTTGAGGCTAGCGGGAGCCGATGAGCAGTTCTTC
>few|TRBJ1-5|TRBV20-1|-
CSATPHPGLGNQPQHF
TGCAGTGCTACCCCTCACCCAGGGCTGGGCAATCAGCCCCAGCATTTT
>-|TRBJ2-7|TRBV20-1|-
CSAERGEQYF
TGCAGTGCCGAGAGGGGCGAGCAGTACTTC
>-|TRBJ2-4|TRBV7-2|-
CASSPGQGGMAKNIQYF
TGTGCCAGCAGCCCCGGGCAGGGGGGGATGGCCAAAAACATTCAGTACTTC
>-|TRBJ1-5|TRBV24-1|TRBD1
CATSDSDRAWVQPQHF
TGTGCCACCAGTGACTCGGACAGGGCTTGGGTGCAGCCCCAGCATTTT
>few|TRBJ2-3|TRBV5-1|-
CASSLEEDTQYF
TGCGCCAGCAGCTTGGAAGAAGATACGCAGTATTTT
>few|TRBJ1-2|TRBV6-5|TRBD1
CASSYGTGGVHGYTF
TGTGCCAGCAGTTATGGGACAGGGGGCGTCCATGGCTACACCTTC
>few|TRBJ2-7|TRBV30|-
CAWSLWAGGHEQYF
TGTGCCTGGAGTTTGTGGGCGGGCGGTCACGAGCAGTACTTC
>-|TRBJ2-7|TRBV29-1|TRBD1
CSVIRQGGNEQYF
TGCAGCGTGATCCGACAGGGGGGCAACGAGCAGTACTTC
>-|TRBJ2-5|TRBV30|-
CAWSVLARQETQYF
TGTGCCTGGAGTGTATTGGCCAGACAAGAGACCCAGTACTTC
>few|TRBJ1-2|TRBV7-6|-
CASSPSDSPGDGYTF
TGTGCCAGCAGCCCGTCTGACAGTCCAGGGGATGGCTACACCTTC